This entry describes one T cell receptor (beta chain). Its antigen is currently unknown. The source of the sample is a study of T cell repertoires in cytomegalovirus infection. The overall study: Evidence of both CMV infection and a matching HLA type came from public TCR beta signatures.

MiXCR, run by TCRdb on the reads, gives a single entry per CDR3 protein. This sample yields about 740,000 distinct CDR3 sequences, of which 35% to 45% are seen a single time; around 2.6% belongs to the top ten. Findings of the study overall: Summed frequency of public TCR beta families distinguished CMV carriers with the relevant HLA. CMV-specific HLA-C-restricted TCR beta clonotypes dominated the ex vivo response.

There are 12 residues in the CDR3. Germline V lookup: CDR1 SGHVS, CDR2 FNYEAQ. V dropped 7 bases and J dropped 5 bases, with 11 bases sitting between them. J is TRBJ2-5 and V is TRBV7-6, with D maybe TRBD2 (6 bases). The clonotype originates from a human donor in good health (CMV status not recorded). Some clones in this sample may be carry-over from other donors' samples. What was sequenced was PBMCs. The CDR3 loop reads CASTYREETQYF. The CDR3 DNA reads TGTGCCAGCACCTACCGGGAGGAGACCCAGTACTTC. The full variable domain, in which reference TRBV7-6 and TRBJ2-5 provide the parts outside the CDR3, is GAGVSQSPRYKVTKRGQDVALRCDPISGHVSLYWYRQALGQGPEFLTYFNYEAQQDKSGLPNDRFSAERPEGSISTLTIQRTEQRDSAMYRCASTYREETQYFGPGTRLLVL.